The 26 T cell receptor beta chains reported below all come from one sample, sequenced in a study of OX40 agonist ivuxolimab in advanced cancers. Generated by immunoSEQ multiplex PCR, the TCRdb table keeps only in-frame clones and is missing some. This sample has roughly 69,000 clones; about 83% occur once, and the top ten carry around 10%. Source: CD4+ or CD8+ T cells sorted from blood, taken in a trial of the OX40 agonist ivuxolimab. The receptors shown here come from an adult with an advanced solid tumor such as melanoma, head and neck, liver or kidney cancer.

The chain couples TRBV4-3 to TRBJ1-2; D may be TRBD1 (5 bases). The CDR3 loop spans 17 amino acids. V was clipped by 1 base and J by 5 bases, with 20 bases between them. CDR1 is LGHNA, CDR2 YSLEER, per germline. The CDR3 spells CASSQATGDPKGYGYTF. The DNA of the CDR3 is TGCGCCAGCAGCCAAGCTACGGGGGACCCTAAGGGGTATGGCTACACCTTC.

The chain has TRBV14 and TRBJ1-1; D uncertain. Germline CDR1 SGHDN, CDR2 FVKESK. With 8 bases removed from V and 0 bases from J, the gap between germline ends came to 10 bases. This CDR3 has 13 residues. The CDR3 coding sequence is TGTGCCAGCTCATTTGCGGTGAACACTGAAGCTTTCTTT. This gives the protein CASSFAVNTEAFF.

The genes are TRBV7-2 and TRBJ2-4; D is ambiguous. Germline CDR1 is SGHTA and CDR2 is FQGNSA. The CDR3 loop spans 14 amino acids. The V end was cut by 1 base, the J end by 10 bases, with 14 bases between. The CDR3 protein is CASSLEGNLGIQYF. CDR3 coding DNA: TGTGCCAGCAGCTTAGAAGGGAACCTTGGGATTCAGTACTTC.

The sample holds a few counts of this clone. This rearrangement joins TRBV18 to TRBJ1-6; D is possibly TRBD1 (5 bases). Trimming took off 2 bases at V and 7 bases at J, with 6 bases between the two ends. This CDR3 has 13 amino acids. Germline lookup yields CDR1 KGHSH and CDR2 LQKENI. CDR3: CASSPGANSPLHF. CDR3 in DNA: TGTGCCAGCTCACCAGGGGCGAATTCACCCCTCCACTTT.

The chain is built from TRBV6-1 and TRBJ2-3, with a weak D call TRBD1 (6 bases). This CDR3 is 13 amino acids long. V was trimmed by 7 bases and J by 6 bases, leaving 14 bases between them. The germline CDR1 and CDR2 sequences are MNHNS and SASEGT. In nucleotides, the CDR3 is TGTGCCAGCACCCAAGATAGGGGGGATACGCAGTATTTT. Protein sequence: CASTQDRGDTQYF.

The V and J genes are TRBV11-3 and TRBJ2-1, with TRBD2 matching 8 bases. CDR3 length: 16 residues. The V gene's germline CDR1 is SGHNT and CDR2 YENEEA. V gave up 1 base and J gave up 2 bases; unmatched junction bases: 4. CDR3 in DNA: TGTGCCAGCAGCTTAGCCCGGGGGGGTACCTACAATGAGCAGTTCTTC. Encoded protein: CASSLARGGTYNEQFF.

J is TRBJ2-1 and V is TRBV7-9; tentatively, D is TRBD2 (5 bases). V lost 5 bases, J lost 7 bases, and 9 bases lay in between. Germline CDR1 and CDR2: SEHNR and FQNEAQ (reference sequence). CDR3 length: 12 amino acids. CDR3 in amino acids: CASSPTRNEQFF. In DNA, the CDR3 is TGTGCCAGCAGCCCCACTAGGAATGAGCAGTTCTTC.

The chain has TRBV2 and TRBJ2-4; the match to TRBD1 covers 11 bases. Germline trimming cut 4 bases from V and 12 bases from J; bases unmatched to any gene: 2. This CDR3 comprises 12 residues. Germline assignment: CDR1 SNHLY and CDR2 FYNNEI. The CDR3 nucleotides are TGTGCCAGCAGTGGGACAGGGGGCTCTCAGTACTTC. This encodes CASSGTGGSQYF.

The rearrangement uses TRBV11-2 and TRBJ2-7; D is possibly TRBD2 (5 bases). Germline V gene data show CDR1 as SGHAT and CDR2 as FQNNGV. The length of the CDR3 is 12 residues. The V end lost 7 bases, the J end lost 4 bases, and 11 bases lay between the germline ends. The CDR3 region has the DNA TGTGCCAGCAAAGGATCGGGATACGAGCAGTACTTC. It specifies CASKGSGYEQYF. The whole variable domain, filled in from reference TRBV11-2 and TRBJ2-7, reads EAGVAQSPRYKIIEKRQSVAFWCNPISGHATLYWYQQILGQGPKLLIQFQNNGVVDDSQLPKDRFSAERLKGVDSTLKIQPAKLEDSAVYLCASKGSGYEQYFGPGTRLTVT.

The V call is TRBV2, the J call TRBJ1-6; the match to TRBD1 covers 9 bases. V lost 8 bases to trimming and J lost 10 bases; unmatched junction nucleotides: 9. Germline CDR1 reads SNHLY; CDR2 reads FYNNEI. The CDR3 extends over 14 amino acids. DNA of the CDR3: TGTGCCAGCTTGCCAACAGGGGGCAGGTCACCCCTCCACTTT. It translates to CASLPTGGRSPLHF.

The chain uses TRBV7-2 and TRBJ1-3; D may be TRBD1 (5 bases). This CDR3 is 14 amino acids long. The V gene's germline CDR1 is SGHTA and CDR2 FQGNSA. Trimming shortened V by 6 bases and J by 0 bases, and 9 bases separated the two germline ends. CDR3 sequence (DNA): TGTGCCAGCAGTAAGGGGATCTCTGGAAACACCATATATTTT. Translating it yields CASSKGISGNTIYF.

V usage is TRBV7-9 and J usage is TRBJ1-4, with D perhaps matching TRBD1 (6 bases). The germline V gene has CDR1 SEHNR and CDR2 FQNEAQ (reference sequence). Deletions cut 9 bases from V and 7 bases from J, with 18 bases between. The CDR3 runs 14 residues. CDR3: CASSTGGGGEKLFF. CDR3 in DNA: TGTGCCAGTAGCACGGGGGGCGGCGGTGAAAAACTGTTTTTT.

This sequence joins TRBV13 and TRBJ1-2; 7 bases map to TRBD1. With V trimmed by 8 bases and J by 8 bases, 8 bases remained unmatched. CDR3 length equals 12 residues. Germline CDR1 reads PRHDT; CDR2 reads FYEKMQ (reference sequence). CDR3 sequence reads: CASGQGGHGYTF. CDR3 sequence (DNA): TGTGCCAGCGGGCAGGGGGGTCACGGCTACACCTTC.

This clone showed up just once. The rearrangement links TRBV19 to TRBJ2-5; 7 nucleotides align to TRBD1. The DNA end favors TRBJ2-7, so the J call may be wrong. Germline values: CDR1 LNHDA, CDR2 SQIVND (reference sequence). The CDR3 is 14 amino acids. CDR3 protein: CASSDGQGVHEQYF. CDR3 DNA: TGTGCCAGTAGTGATGGGCAGGGGGTCCACGAGCAGTACTTC.

The table lists this clone with a count of one. The chain recombines TRBV6-1 with TRBJ1-6; D not certain. V dropped 6 bases and J dropped 6 bases, with 9 bases sitting between them. The CDR3 has 13 residues. In germline, CDR1 is MNHNS, CDR2 SASEGT. The DNA for the CDR3 is TGTGCCAGCAGGGCGTCTTTTAATTCACCCCTCCACTTT. As protein: CASRASFNSPLHF.

This chain uses TRBV6-5 with TRBJ2-7; D gene uncertain. With 10 bases removed from V and 2 bases from J, the gap between germline ends came to 9 bases. The CDR3 has 11 residues. CDR1 and CDR2 (germline): MNHEY, SVGAGI. The CDR3 loop is CATEKAYEQYF. CDR3 bases: TGTGCCACCGAGAAAGCCTACGAGCAGTACTTC.

The J gene is TRBJ2-6, the V gene TRBV5-1; maybe TRBD2 (6 bases). The CDR3 runs to 13 residues. V lost 10 bases and J 2 bases, leaving 10 bases between the germline ends. Germline CDR1 and CDR2: SGHRS and YFSETQ. The chain's CDR3 is CAGGEPGANVLTF. The CDR3 DNA reads as TGCGCCGGAGGGGAGCCTGGGGCCAACGTCCTGACTTTC.

The chain carries TRBV19 and TRBJ1-2; D not certain. Between the trimmed V and J ends, which lost 6 bases and 0 bases, there was a span of 11 bases. CDR1 LNHDA and CDR2 SQIVND come from the germline V gene (reference sequence). The CDR3 loop spans 14 amino acids. CDR3 region: CASSGQVANYGYTF. Written as DNA, the CDR3 is TGTGCCAGTAGCGGTCAGGTGGCTAACTATGGCTACACCTTC.

This sequence joins TRBV7-8 and TRBJ1-6; TRBD1 matches 7 bases. CDR1 is SGHVS and CDR2 is FQNEAQ in the germline V gene. Unmatched junction bases numbered 8, after V lost 5 bases and J lost 7 bases. The CDR3 contains 15 residues. CDR3 coding DNA: TGTGCCAGCAGCCCCCGGGACAGTGCCAATTCACCCCTCCACTTT. Translated, it gives CASSPRDSANSPLHF.

This sequence joins TRBV4-2 and TRBJ2-1, with D possibly matching TRBD2 (6 bases). Germline CDR1 reads LGHNA; CDR2 reads YNFKEQ. There are 15 residues in the CDR3. V dropped 5 bases and J dropped 0 bases, with 11 bases sitting between them. In DNA, the CDR3 is TGTGCCAGCAGCGAGGGACTGAACTCCTACAATGAGCAGTTCTTC. Protein product: CASSEGLNSYNEQFF.

This rearrangement joins TRBV7-2 to TRBJ1-2; 9 positions agree with TRBD1. The length of the CDR3 is 15 residues. Germline CDR1 reads SGHTA; CDR2 reads FQGNSA. Trimming took 5 bases from V and 2 from J; bases not matched to a gene: 6. This chain's CDR3 is CASSLQGAANYGYTF. CDR3 DNA sequence: TGTGCCAGCAGCCTACAGGGGGCCGCGAACTATGGCTACACCTTC.

DNA of the CDR3: TGTGCCAGCAGCTTAGCGGGAGGGCCGAGAGATACGCAGTATTTT. Protein: CASSLAGGPRDTQYF. The chain links TRBV7-2 to TRBJ2-3; 7 nucleotides align to TRBD2. The length of the CDR3 is 15 residues. Per germline, CDR1 SGHTA and CDR2 FQGNSA. V dropped 0 bases and J dropped 5; count of bases not matched to a gene: 5.

This chain uses TRBV2 with TRBJ2-1; the D gene is possibly TRBD1 (5 bases). V gave up 10 bases and J gave up 1 base, with 17 bases separating them. CDR1 and CDR2 from the germline V gene are SNHLY and FYNNEI. The CDR3 extends over 15 amino acids. The CDR3 DNA is TGTGCCACGCAACGACAGTTCCGATCCTACAATGAGCAGTTCTTC. Amino acids: CATQRQFRSYNEQFF.

The table lists this clone with a few counts. The genes are TRBV6-6 and TRBJ2-5; TRBD1 might be the D (6 bases). Germline lookup yields CDR1 MNHNY and CDR2 SVGAGI (reference sequence). This CDR3 has 16 amino acids. V was cut by 5 bases and J by 5 bases, with 21 bases left in between. The CDR3, as DNA: TGTGCCAGCAGTCGTATTACCGGGACAAGTGGGGAGACCCAGTACTTC. It codes for CASSRITGTSGETQYF.

This clone was seen only once. V usage is TRBV6-6 and J usage is TRBJ1-5, with 7 bases aligning to TRBD1. Germline trimming cut 5 bases from V and 4 bases from J; bases unmatched to any gene: 11. From germline, CDR1 is MNHNY and CDR2 SVGAGI (reference sequence). This CDR3 spans 16 amino acids. The CDR3: CASSPPRDSSNQPQHF. The CDR3 coding sequence is TGTGCCAGCAGTCCCCCGAGGGACAGTTCTAATCAGCCCCAGCATTTT.

The CDR3 protein is CASSLTEAFF. CDR3 DNA: TGTGCCAGCAGCTTAACTGAAGCTTTCTTT. The chain uses TRBV7-2 and TRBJ1-1; no firm D call. V dropped 2 bases and J dropped 5 bases, with 0 bases sitting between them. Germline V gives CDR1 SGHTA, CDR2 FQGNSA. The length of the CDR3 is 10 residues.